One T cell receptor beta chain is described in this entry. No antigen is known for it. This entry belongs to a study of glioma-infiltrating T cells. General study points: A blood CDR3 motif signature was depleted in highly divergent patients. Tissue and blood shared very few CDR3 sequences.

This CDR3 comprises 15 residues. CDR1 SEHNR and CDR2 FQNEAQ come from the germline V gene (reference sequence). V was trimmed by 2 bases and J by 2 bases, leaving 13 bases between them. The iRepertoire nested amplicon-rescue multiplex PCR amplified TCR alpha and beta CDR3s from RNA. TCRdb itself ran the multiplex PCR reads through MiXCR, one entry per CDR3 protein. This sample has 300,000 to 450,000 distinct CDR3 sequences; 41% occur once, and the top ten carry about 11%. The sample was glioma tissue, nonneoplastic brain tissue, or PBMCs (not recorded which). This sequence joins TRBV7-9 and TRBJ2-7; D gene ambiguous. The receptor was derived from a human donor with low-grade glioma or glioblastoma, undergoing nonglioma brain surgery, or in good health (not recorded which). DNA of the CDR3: TGTGCCAGCAGCTTACCGGCGGATCCCCCCTACGAGCAGTACTTC. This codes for CASSLPADPPYEQYF.